The following is a T cell receptor (beta chain) sequence with its context. Generated by immunoSEQ multiplex PCR, the TCRdb table keeps only in-frame clones and is missing some. The top ten hold 3% to 3.5% of the sample, which has approximately 160,000 clones, about 90% seen once. The data stem from a study of cytomegalovirus exposure and HLA in healthy donors. Sequencing used PBMCs. The TCR was taken from a woman between 18 and 30 years old in good health and CMV-seropositive.

The CDR3 nucleotides read TGCGCCAGCAGCTTAACCACGACAGGGGGCGGGAGCTACACCTTC. It is translated as CASSLTTTGGGSYTF. The chain joins TRBV5-1 to TRBJ1-2; 10 nucleotides agree with TRBD1. The V and J ends lost 2 bases and 9 bases, in that order; junction bases with no gene match: 10. This CDR3 has 15 residues. Germline lookup yields CDR1 SGHRS and CDR2 YFSETQ.